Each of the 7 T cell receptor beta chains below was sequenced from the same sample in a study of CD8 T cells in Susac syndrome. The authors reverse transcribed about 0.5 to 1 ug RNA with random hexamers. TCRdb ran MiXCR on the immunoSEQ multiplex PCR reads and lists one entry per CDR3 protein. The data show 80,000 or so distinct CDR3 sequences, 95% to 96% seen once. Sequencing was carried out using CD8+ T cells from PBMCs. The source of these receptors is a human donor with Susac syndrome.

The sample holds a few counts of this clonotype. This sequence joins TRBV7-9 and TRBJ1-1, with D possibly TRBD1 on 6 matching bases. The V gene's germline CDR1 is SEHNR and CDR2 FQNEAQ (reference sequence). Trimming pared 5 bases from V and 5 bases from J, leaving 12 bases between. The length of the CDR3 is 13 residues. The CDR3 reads CASSKGDWTEAFF. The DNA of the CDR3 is TGTGCCAGCAGCAAGGGGGATTGGACTGAAGCTTTCTTT.

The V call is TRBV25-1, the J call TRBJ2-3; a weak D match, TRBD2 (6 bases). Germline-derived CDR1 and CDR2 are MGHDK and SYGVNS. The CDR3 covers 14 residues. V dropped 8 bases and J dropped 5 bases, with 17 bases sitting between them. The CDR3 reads CASGYGGAGDTQYF. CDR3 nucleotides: TGTGCCAGCGGCTACGGAGGGGCTGGAGATACGCAGTATTTT.

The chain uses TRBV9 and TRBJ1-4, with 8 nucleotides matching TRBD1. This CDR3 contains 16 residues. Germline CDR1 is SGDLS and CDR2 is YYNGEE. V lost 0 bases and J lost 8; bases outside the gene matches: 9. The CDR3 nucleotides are TGTGCCAGCAGCGTAGCCCCTGGACAGGGCGAGGAAAAACTGTTTTTT. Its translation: CASSVAPGQGEEKLFF.

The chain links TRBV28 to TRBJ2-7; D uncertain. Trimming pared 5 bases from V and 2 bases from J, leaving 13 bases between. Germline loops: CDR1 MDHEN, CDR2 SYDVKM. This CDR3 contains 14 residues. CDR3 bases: TGTGCCAGCAGTCCTCTATCGACCCCCTACGAGCAGTACTTC. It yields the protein CASSPLSTPYEQYF.

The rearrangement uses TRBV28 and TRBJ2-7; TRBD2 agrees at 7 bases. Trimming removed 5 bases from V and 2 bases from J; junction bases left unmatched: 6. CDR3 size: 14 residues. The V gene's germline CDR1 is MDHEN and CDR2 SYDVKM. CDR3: CASSLSGSAYEQYF. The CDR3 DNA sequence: TGTGCCAGCAGTCTTAGCGGGTCAGCCTACGAGCAGTACTTC. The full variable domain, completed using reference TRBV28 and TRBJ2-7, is DVKVTQSSRYLVKRTGEKVFLECVQDMDHENMFWYRQDPGLGLRLIYFSYDVKMKEKGDIPEGYSVSREKKERFSLILESASTNQTSMYLCASSLSGSAYEQYFGPGTRLTVT.

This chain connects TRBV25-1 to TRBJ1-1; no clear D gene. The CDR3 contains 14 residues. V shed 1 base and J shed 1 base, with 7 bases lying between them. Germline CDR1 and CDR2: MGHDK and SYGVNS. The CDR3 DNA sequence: TGTGCCAGCAGTGAATGGGGTTCGAACACTGAAGCTTTCTTT. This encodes CASSEWGSNTEAFF.

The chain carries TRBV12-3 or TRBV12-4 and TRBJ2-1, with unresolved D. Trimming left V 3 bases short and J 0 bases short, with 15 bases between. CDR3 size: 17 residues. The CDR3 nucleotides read TGTGCCAGCAGTTTGGCCCCAGCGTCGAGCTCCTACAATGAGCAGTTCTTC. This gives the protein CASSLAPASSSYNEQFF.